This entry concerns a single T cell receptor beta chain. The assay was immunoSEQ multiplex PCR, and TCRdb's table has in-frame clones only and misses some. Of under 85,000 clones in the sample, 84% were seen once. The V end was cut by 0 bases, the J end by 3 bases, with 16 bases between. This CDR3 is 16 amino acids long. Germline lookup yields CDR1 SGHNT and CDR2 YYREEE (reference sequence). This sample is part of a study of OX40 agonist ivuxolimab in advanced cancers. This TCR came from an adult with an advanced solid tumor such as melanoma, head and neck, liver or kidney cancer. The sequenced sample was CD4+ or CD8+ T cells sorted from blood, obtained in a trial of the OX40 agonist ivuxolimab. The chain recombines TRBV5-4 with TRBJ2-7; no definite D call. The CDR3 DNA is TGTGCCAGCAGCTTGGCCGGCCTAGGAAAGGGCTACGAGCAGTACTTC. This codes for CASSLAGLGKGYEQYF.